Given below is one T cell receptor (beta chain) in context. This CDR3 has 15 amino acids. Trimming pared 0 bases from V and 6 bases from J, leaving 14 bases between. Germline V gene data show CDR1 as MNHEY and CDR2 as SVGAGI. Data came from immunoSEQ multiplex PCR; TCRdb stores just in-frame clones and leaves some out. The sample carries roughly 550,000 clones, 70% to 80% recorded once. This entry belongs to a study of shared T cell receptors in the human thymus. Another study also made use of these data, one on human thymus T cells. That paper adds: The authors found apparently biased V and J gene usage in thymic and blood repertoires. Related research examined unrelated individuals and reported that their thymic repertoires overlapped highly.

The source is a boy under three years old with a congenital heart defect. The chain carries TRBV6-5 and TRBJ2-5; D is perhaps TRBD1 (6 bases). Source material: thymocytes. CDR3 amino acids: CASSYSRAGVKTQYF. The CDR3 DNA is TGTGCCAGCAGTTACTCGAGGGCAGGGGTAAAGACCCAGTACTTC.